This T cell receptor beta chain is drawn from a study of T cells after yellow fever vaccination. The overall study: SMART-Seq v4 Ultra Low Input handled preparation of low-cell-number fractions.

Study-level points and caveats: It was a weaker secondary response, yet one that peaked faster, at day 5 versus 15. Reappearing after the booster were most of the clones from primary vaccination (less than 98% CD4, 85% to 90% CD8).

In regard to this clonotype: Antigen unknown.

TCR cDNA, made by 5'RACE template switching, carried an added universal primer site and UMIs. TCRdb used MiXCR to reprocess the 5' RACE reads, holding one entry per CDR3 protein. The sample consists of hundreds of thousands of distinct CDR3 sequences, approximately 15% of them appearing once. The sequenced sample was PBMCs, obtained on the day of the yellow fever booster vaccination. This receptor was taken from a man aged 30-40 years who received the YFV17D yellow fever vaccine.

As DNA, the CDR3 is TGCAGCGTTGAAGAGCCACACCGGAACACTGAAGCTTTCTTT. Translated: CSVEEPHRNTEAFF. The chain employs TRBV29-1 and TRBJ1-1; D ambiguous. CDR3 length: 14 residues. The V end lost 0 bases, the J end lost 1 base, and 9 bases lay between the germline ends. Per germline, CDR1 SQVTM and CDR2 ANQGSEA.